This T cell receptor (beta chain) was captured by sequencing in a study of cytomegalovirus exposure and HLA in healthy donors. At the level of the study: In terms of ancestry, the Caucasian-associated cluster contained more than 65% of the approximately 400 genotyped donors.

The PCR was carried out with 60 Vbeta primers and 13 Jbeta primers. The data were produced by immunoSEQ multiplex PCR, yet TCRdb's version contains in-frame clones alone and is incomplete. The repertoire includes about 120,000 clones, 60% to 80% of them detected once, and more than 2% sits in the top ten. Trimming pared 1 base from V and 6 bases from J, leaving 20 bases between. Germline-derived CDR1 and CDR2 are SGHRS and YFSETQ. This CDR3 region has 16 residues. The gene calls are TRBV5-1 and TRBJ2-7; D might be TRBD2 (6 bases). What was sequenced was PBMCs. This receptor was obtained from a human donor in good health. Here the CDR3 reads CASSLWRLGTLLEQYF. CDR3 bases: TGCGCCAGCAGCTTGTGGCGGTTGGGGACTCTGCTCGAGCAGTACTTC.